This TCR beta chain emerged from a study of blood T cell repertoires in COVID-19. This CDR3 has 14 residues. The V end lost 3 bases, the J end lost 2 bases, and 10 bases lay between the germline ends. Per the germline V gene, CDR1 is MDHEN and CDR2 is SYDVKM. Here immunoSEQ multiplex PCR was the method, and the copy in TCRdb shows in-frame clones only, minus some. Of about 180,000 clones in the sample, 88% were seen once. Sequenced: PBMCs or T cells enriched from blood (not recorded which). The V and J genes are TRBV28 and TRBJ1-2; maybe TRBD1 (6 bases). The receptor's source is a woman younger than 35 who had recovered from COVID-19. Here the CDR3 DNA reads TGTGCCAGCAGTTTTTCAGGACAGAACTATGGCTACACCTTC. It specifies CASSFSGQNYGYTF.